A single sample is the source of the 29 T cell receptor beta chains below, sequenced in a study of shared clonotypes between healthy human individuals. Naive CD8 cells lacked CD45RO, underwent positive selection for CCR7 and left out terminally differentiated effector memory CD45RA+ cells. Assay: immunoSEQ multiplex PCR; the TCRdb copy retains only in-frame clones and omits some. The table records roughly 810,000 clones, 90% to 98% of them present only once. Specimen: naive CD8+ T cells sorted from blood. The receptors were sampled from a young man in good health.

V is TRBV4-1 and J is TRBJ2-1; D uncertain. Trimming took 0 bases from V and 1 from J, leaving 16 bases between them. CDR3 length: 18 amino acids. Germline V lookup: CDR1 MGHRA, CDR2 YSYEKL. The CDR3 bases are TGCGCCAGCAGCCAAGAAGGAAACGGACCCCTTTCCTACAATGAGCAGTTCTTC. This codes for CASSQEGNGPLSYNEQFF.

In its sample, this clone was seen a few times. Other DNA sequences within the sample encode an identical CDR3. V is TRBV29-1 and J is TRBJ2-7, with TRBD2 matching 13 bases. This CDR3 region has 13 residues. Germline V gene lookup returns CDR1 SQVTM and CDR2 ANQGSEA. The J segment lost 3 bases and the V segment lost 4 bases, leaving 0 bases of the junction unmatched. The CDR3 reads CSVGTSGSYEQYF. CDR3 sequence (DNA): TGCAGCGTTGGGACTAGCGGGAGCTACGAGCAGTACTTC.

Concerning this clone itself: The sample carries other DNA sequences with the same CDR3. The chain joins TRBV19 to TRBJ2-7, with no clear D. The length of the CDR3 is 14 residues. V was trimmed by 3 bases and J by 0 bases, leaving 9 bases between them. The germline gives CDR1 LNHDA, CDR2 SQIVND (reference sequence). This CDR3 is CASSITSSSYEQYF. Written as DNA, the CDR3 is TGTGCCAGTAGTATCACCTCGAGCTCCTACGAGCAGTACTTC.

The chain has TRBV4-1 and TRBJ2-1; a possible D gene is TRBD2 (6 bases). The CDR3 is made up of 14 amino acids. The V gene lost 4 bases and the J gene lost 8 bases, with 15 bases spanning the gap. Germline V lookup: CDR1 MGHRA, CDR2 YSYEKL. Written as DNA, the CDR3 is TGCGCCAGCAGCCGTAGGGACTCAGAGGATGAGCAGTTCTTC. Residues: CASSRRDSEDEQFF.

This clone appeared once. V gene TRBV5-4 combines with J gene TRBJ2-1; unclear D gene. The V end was cut by 3 bases, the J end by 8 bases, with 9 bases between. Germline V CDR1 and CDR2: SGHNT, YYREEE (reference sequence). The CDR3 contains 12 residues. The CDR3 reads CASSSHSDEQFF. The CDR3 DNA sequence: TGTGCCAGCAGCTCGCATTCGGATGAGCAGTTCTTC.

The CDR3, as DNA: TGTGCCATCAGTGACCTAGAAGGGAGCGATACGCAGTATTTT. Encoded protein: CAISDLEGSDTQYF. The J gene is TRBJ2-3, the V gene TRBV10-3; perhaps TRBD2 as D (5 bases). The ends were cut back, 3 bases at V and 6 bases at J, with 13 bases in the middle. The V gene's germline CDR1 is ENHRY and CDR2 SYGVKD. This CDR3 is built from 14 residues.

V gene TRBV7-9 combines with J gene TRBJ1-5; no clear D gene. CDR3 length: 12 amino acids. The germline V gene has CDR1 SEHNR and CDR2 FQNEAQ (reference sequence). Trimming took off 8 bases at V and 6 bases at J, with 11 bases between the two ends. Here the CDR3 DNA reads TGTGCCAGCTCCACCGGCGGTCAGCCCCAGCATTTT. It encodes CASSTGGQPQHF.

The chain links TRBV29-1 to TRBJ1-1; TRBD1 agrees at 8 bases. This CDR3 contains 15 residues. The germline V gene has CDR1 SQVTM and CDR2 ANQGSEA. Losses at the gene ends were 5 bases for V and 0 bases for J; bases not matched to a gene: 8. The CDR3: CSVSDLTGVNTEAFF. CDR3 DNA sequence: TGCAGCGTTTCGGATCTGACAGGGGTGAACACTGAAGCTTTCTTT.

The V and J genes are TRBV7-8 and TRBJ2-1; the match to TRBD2 covers 7 bases. The CDR3 consists of 17 residues. Trimming at V came to 5 bases and at J to 8 bases, leaving 18 bases not matched to a gene. In germline, CDR1 is SGHVS, CDR2 FQNEAQ. CDR3 sequence: CASSTRFSGLGYHEQFF. The CDR3 DNA is TGTGCCAGCAGCACAAGATTTAGCGGGTTGGGGTATCATGAGCAGTTCTTC.

This chain uses TRBV5-4 with TRBJ2-7, with 8 bases lining up with TRBD1. The CDR3 loop spans 14 amino acids. V lost 0 bases, J lost 2 bases, and 1 base stayed unmatched. CDR1 SGHNT and CDR2 YYREEE come from the germline V gene (reference sequence). The CDR3: CASSLEQGAYEQYF. The CDR3 bases are TGTGCCAGCAGCTTGGAACAGGGGGCCTACGAGCAGTACTTC.

This rearrangement joins TRBV12-5 to TRBJ2-1, with 8 positions matching TRBD2. V shed 5 bases and J 5 bases; nucleotides not matched to a gene: 5. This CDR3 comprises 14 residues. Germline-derived CDR1 and CDR2 are LGHNT and FRNRAP. This CDR3 is CASGRGTRNNEQFF. The CDR3 region has the DNA TGTGCTAGTGGTCGGGGGACTAGAAACAATGAGCAGTTCTTC.

V is TRBV5-4 and J is TRBJ1-2, with 10 positions matching TRBD1. Per germline, CDR1 SGHNT and CDR2 YYREEE (reference sequence). The CDR3 runs to 14 residues. V shed 4 bases and J 8 bases; nucleotides not matched to a gene: 8. CDR3: CASSRLGQGSGYTF. In DNA, the CDR3 is TGTGCCAGCAGCCGCTTGGGACAGGGGAGCGGCTACACCTTC.

The V gene is TRBV6-5, the J gene TRBJ2-1; the D gene is possibly TRBD1 (6 bases). CDR3 length: 16 residues. CDR1 is MNHEY and CDR2 is SVGAGI in the germline V gene. Trimming cost V 0 bases and J 6 bases, with 15 bases left between them. The CDR3 sequence: CASSYSIAGASNEQFF. The CDR3 region has the DNA TGTGCCAGCAGTTACTCGATCGCAGGGGCGAGCAATGAGCAGTTCTTC.

The chain couples TRBV9 to TRBJ2-1, with 7 bases that match TRBD1. This CDR3 comprises 15 residues. CDR1 is SGDLS, CDR2 YYNGEE, per germline. V was clipped by 0 bases and J by 3 bases; unmatched bases: 3. The CDR3 spells CASSVEPGGYNEQFF. Here the CDR3 DNA reads TGTGCCAGCAGCGTAGAGCCAGGGGGCTACAATGAGCAGTTCTTC.

The rearrangement joins TRBV7-9 to TRBJ1-2; D is possibly TRBD1 (6 bases). The CDR3 covers 19 residues. Trimming left V 7 bases short and J 4 bases short, with 31 bases between. Germline V gene data show CDR1 as SEHNR and CDR2 as FQNEAQ (reference sequence). The DNA of the CDR3 is TGTGCCAGCACCCATACGAGGCCAGGGGACCGCCATAAAGGCTATGGCTACACCTTC. Its translation: CASTHTRPGDRHKGYGYTF. The complete variable domain, with remaining parts taken from reference TRBV7-9 and TRBJ1-2, reads DTGVSQNPRHKITKRGQNVTFRCDPISEHNRLYWYRQTLGQGPEFLTYFQNEAQLEKSRLLSDRFSAERPKGSFSTLEIQRTEQGDSAMYLCASTHTRPGDRHKGYGYTFGSGTRLTVV.

The V and J genes are TRBV7-8 and TRBJ2-1; D gene ambiguous. In germline, CDR1 is SGHVS, CDR2 FQNEAQ. This CDR3 comprises 11 residues. V was pared by 4 bases and J by 8 bases, with 6 bases between. The CDR3 nucleotides are TGTGCCAGCAGCTGGGTAGATGAGCAGTTCTTC. Amino acid sequence: CASSWVDEQFF.

The gene calls are TRBV9 and TRBJ1-4; TRBD1 is a possible D gene (5 bases). V shed 0 bases and J shed 6 bases, with 12 bases lying between them. CDR3 length: 15 amino acids. The germline V gene encodes CDR1 SGDLS and CDR2 YYNGEE. Here the CDR3 reads CASSVAGQGYEKLFF. CDR3 bases: TGTGCCAGCAGCGTAGCGGGTCAGGGCTATGAAAAACTGTTTTTT.

The V call is TRBV29-1, the J call TRBJ1-2, with D perhaps TRBD1 (5 bases). V was cut by 3 bases and J by 3 bases, with 11 bases left in between. The CDR3 runs 13 residues. The germline V gene has CDR1 SQVTM and CDR2 ANQGSEA. In DNA form, the CDR3 reads TGCAGCGTTGATCCCTCCAGGGACTATGGCTACACCTTC. As protein: CSVDPSRDYGYTF. Supplemented by reference TRBV29-1 and TRBJ1-2, the full variable domain reads SAVISQKPSRDICQRGTSLTIQCQVDSQVTMMFWYRQQPGQSLTLIATANQGSEATYESGFVIDKFPISRPNLTFSTLTVSNMSPEDSSIYLCSVDPSRDYGYTFGSGTRLTVV.

This rearrangement joins TRBV4-1 to TRBJ2-5, with 11 bases identical to TRBD2. The junction had 9 bases not matched to a gene; V was cut back by 1 base and J by 5 bases. This CDR3 region has 17 residues. The germline V gene encodes CDR1 MGHRA and CDR2 YSYEKL. Here the CDR3 reads CASSQVIAGGPGETQYF. Written as DNA, the CDR3 is TGCGCCAGCAGCCAAGTAATAGCGGGAGGGCCGGGGGAGACCCAGTACTTC.

This sequence joins TRBV4-3 and TRBJ2-2; either TRBD1 or TRBD2 may fit D (5 bases each). Germline V gene lookup returns CDR1 LGHNA and CDR2 YSLEER. This CDR3 contains 16 residues. Trimming took 1 base from V and 1 from J, leaving 10 bases between them. The CDR3 loop reads CASSQGAGGNTGELFF. The CDR3 coding sequence is TGCGCCAGCAGCCAAGGGGCTGGGGGGAACACCGGGGAGCTGTTTTTT.

This clone was observed a single time. The V and J genes are TRBV10-2 and TRBJ1-2, with D perhaps TRBD1 (6 bases). Trimming cost V 6 bases and J 6 bases, with 8 bases left between them. The CDR3 has 11 residues. The V gene's germline CDR1 is WSHSY and CDR2 SAAADI. The CDR3 sequence: CASSYRDGYTF. DNA for the CDR3: TGCGCCAGCAGCTACAGGGATGGCTACACCTTC.

The chain uses TRBV7-8 and TRBJ1-5; D remains ambiguous. Trimming shortened V by 3 bases and J by 5 bases, and 11 bases separated the two germline ends. CDR1 and CDR2 (germline): SGHVS, FQNEAQ. The CDR3 has 14 residues. In nucleotides, the CDR3 is TGTGCCAGCAGCTTCGGTGAATTTGATCAGCCCCAGCATTTT. Translated: CASSFGEFDQPQHF.

This clone was recorded once. This chain connects TRBV11-2 to TRBJ2-7; D is unresolved. The CDR3 is 13 residues long. V lost 3 bases and J 3 bases, leaving 9 bases between the germline ends. Germline V gives CDR1 SGHAT, CDR2 FQNNGV. The CDR3 region has the DNA TGTGCCAGCAGCTTCGGCGCAGACTACGAGCAGTACTTC. As protein: CASSFGADYEQYF.

This clone was recorded once. This chain links TRBV5-1 with TRBJ2-5, with D tentatively TRBD1 or TRBD2 (7 bases each). This CDR3 has 15 residues. The germline CDR1 and CDR2 sequences are SGHRS and YFSETQ. V was shortened by 3 bases and J by 1 base, with 13 bases between the two germline ends. The DNA for the CDR3 is TGCGCCAGCAGCTCCCAGGGGGGGTCCCAAGAGACCCAGTACTTC. Translating gives CASSSQGGSQETQYF.

The CDR3 nucleotides read TGTGCAAGTCGCTTAGCGAGAGGCGGTAAATCCTACAATGAGCAGTTCTTC. Amino acid sequence: CASRLARGGKSYNEQFF. The chain employs TRBV12-2 and TRBJ2-1; the table calls TRBD2, which could not be checked here. TRBV12-2 is a known pseudogene. The CDR3 totals 17 residues.

The chain links TRBV9 to TRBJ1-1; D perhaps matches TRBD1 (5 bases). V lost 0 bases, J lost 1 base, and 7 bases lay in between. The CDR3 length is 14 residues. Germline V gene sequence: CDR1 SGDLS, CDR2 YYNGEE. The CDR3 here is CASSVGTPNTEAFF. The DNA for the CDR3 is TGTGCCAGCAGCGTAGGGACACCGAACACTGAAGCTTTCTTT.

The rearrangement uses TRBV7-9 and TRBJ2-3; D call uncertain. CDR3 size: 15 residues. Germline loops: CDR1 SEHNR, CDR2 FQNEAQ (reference sequence). The V and J ends lost 0 bases and 7 bases respectively, with 14 bases between them. The chain's CDR3 is CASSLAFGLGNTQYF. The CDR3 nucleotides read TGTGCCAGCAGCTTAGCCTTCGGATTGGGAAATACGCAGTATTTT.

In this sample, this clone turned up once. V gene TRBV10-3 combines with J gene TRBJ2-7; 7 positions agree with TRBD1. The CDR3 length is 12 residues. V gave up 5 bases and J gave up 3 bases; unmatched junction bases: 1. The germline V gene encodes CDR1 ENHRY and CDR2 SYGVKD. This chain's CDR3 is CAISRDSYEQYF. Here the CDR3 DNA reads TGTGCCATCAGTCGGGACAGCTACGAGCAGTACTTC.

Worth noting for this clone: Other DNA sequences in this sample translate to the same CDR3. V usage is TRBV7-9 and J usage is TRBJ2-7; D is ambiguous. Between the trimmed V and J ends, which lost 1 base and 1 base, there was a span of 5 bases. The CDR3 totals 13 residues. In germline, CDR1 is SEHNR, CDR2 FQNEAQ (reference sequence). As DNA, the CDR3 is TGTGCCAGCAGCTTAGTTTCTTCCTACGAGCAGTACTTC. This encodes CASSLVSSYEQYF.